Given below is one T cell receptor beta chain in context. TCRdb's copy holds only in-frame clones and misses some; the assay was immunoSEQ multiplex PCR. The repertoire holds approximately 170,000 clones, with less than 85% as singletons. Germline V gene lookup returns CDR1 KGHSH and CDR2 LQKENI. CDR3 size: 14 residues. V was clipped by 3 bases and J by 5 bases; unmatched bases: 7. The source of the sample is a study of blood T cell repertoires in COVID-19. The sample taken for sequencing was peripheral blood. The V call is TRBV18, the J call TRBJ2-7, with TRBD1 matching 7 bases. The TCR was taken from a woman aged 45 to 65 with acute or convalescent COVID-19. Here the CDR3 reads CASSPKTGNHEQYF. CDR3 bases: TGTGCCAGCTCACCTAAGACAGGGAACCACGAGCAGTACTTC.